What follows describes a single T cell receptor beta chain. Its antigen remains unidentified. The sample originates from a study of cytomegalovirus exposure and HLA in healthy donors. Broader study findings: HLA allele associations emerged for about 18,000 TCR beta sequences in a later analysis, at 0.05 false discovery rate.

The CDR3 extends over 16 amino acids. Germline V gene lookup returns CDR1 LGHNA and CDR2 YSLEER. The germline V and J ends were trimmed by 1 base and 8 bases, with 17 bases remaining between them. PCR primers comprised 60 Vbeta and 13 Jbeta primers. Clones were read by immunoSEQ multiplex PCR, and TCRdb kept only the in-frame ones, dropping some. This sample has over 150,000 clones, with approximately 80% found just once. V is TRBV4-3 and J is TRBJ1-4, with D possibly being TRBD1 (5 bases). The clonotype comes from a man aged 30-40 years in good health and CMV-seropositive. The sample taken for sequencing was PBMCs. CDR3 sequence (DNA): TGCGCCAGCAGCCAAGGGGGCCTACAAGCAGGGGAAAAACTGTTTTTT. It encodes CASSQGGLQAGEKLFF.